The T cell receptor beta chain under discussion was sequenced for a study of blood T cell repertoires in COVID-19. Study summary: Collection of acute and convalescent COVID-19 samples took place in the United States, Italy and Spain.

Original methodology: Quantification of nucleated cells was approximated via reference gene primer amplification. Method: immunoSEQ multiplex PCR; TCRdb's copy keeps in-frame clones and lacks some. That table supplies the V and J calls and clone size; D and trimming were determined from the DNA. The data contain some 250,000 clones, under 90% of them singletons. Germline V gene lookup returns CDR1 SGHDN and CDR2 FVKESK. The CDR3 extends over 16 amino acids. Trimming took 9 bases from V and 1 from J; bases not matched to a gene: 14. The receptor was derived from a woman aged 18-29 years with acute or convalescent COVID-19. The gene calls are TRBV14 and TRBJ2-5; 7 positions agree with TRBD2. What was sequenced was peripheral blood. CDR3 in amino acids: CARHWGGGPCQETQYF. CDR3 bases: TGTGCCAGGCATTGGGGGGGAGGGCCCTGCCAAGAGACCCAGTACTTC.